Listed below are T cell receptor beta chains from one sample, sequenced in a study of cytomegalovirus exposure and HLA in healthy donors. Some clones are missing from TCRdb's copy, which holds only in-frame ones; the method was immunoSEQ multiplex PCR. Its listing shows 80,000 or so clones. Input material: PBMCs. The origin of the receptors is a woman aged 25 to 39 in good health and CMV-seronegative. CDR3s include the opening cysteine and the closing phenylalanine or tryptophan. Each record gives: J gene, D gene, V gene, CDR3 DNA, CDR3 protein. D genes are given only for firm matches.

J: TRBJ2-7
D: .
V: TRBV7-8
DNA: TGTGCCAGCAGCAGAGACACCGCCTACGAGCAGTACTTC
CDR3: CASSRDTAYEQYF

J: TRBJ2-7
D: .
V: TRBV5-1
DNA: TGCGCCAGCAGCGAAACAGACCCTTACGAGCAGTACTTC
CDR3: CASSETDPYEQYF

J: TRBJ1-2
D: .
V: TRBV7-8
DNA: TGTGCCAGCAGCCCCGCCTCGGTTAACTATGGCTACACCTTC
CDR3: CASSPASVNYGYTF

J: TRBJ2-1
D: TRBD1
V: TRBV9
DNA: TGTGCCAGCAGCGCCGGAAACAGGGGGCGGGACAATGAGCAGTTCTTC
CDR3: CASSAGNRGRDNEQFF

J: TRBJ2-5
D: .
V: TRBV19
DNA: TGTGCCAGTAGTGCCCAGGGGTCACAAGAGACCCAGTACTTC
CDR3: CASSAQGSQETQYF

J: TRBJ2-3
D: TRBD2
V: TRBV4-1
DNA: TGCGCCAGCAGCCAAGATGGGGCTAGCGGTAGCACAGATACGCAGTATTTT
CDR3: CASSQDGASGSTDTQYF

J: TRBJ1-3
D: .
V: TRBV30
DNA: TGTGCCTGGAGTGCCCTAGATCTTTTCAGCTCTGGAAACACCATATATTTT
CDR3: CAWSALDLFSSGNTIYF

J: TRBJ2-1
D: .
V: TRBV19
DNA: TGTGCCAGTAGTATAGCCACAGGGGAGGACTCCTACAATGAGCAGTTCTTC
CDR3: CASSIATGEDSYNEQFF

J: TRBJ1-2
D: .
V: TRBV6-5
DNA: TGTGCCAGCAGCCCAGATAAGTACTATGGCTACACCTTC
CDR3: CASSPDKYYGYTF

J: TRBJ1-1
D: TRBD1
V: TRBV30
DNA: TGTGCCTGGGGACAGGGTTTCGGAGGGAACACTGAAGCTTTCTTT
CDR3: CAWGQGFGGNTEAFF

J: TRBJ1-1
D: TRBD1
V: TRBV5-1
DNA: TGCGCCAGCAGCTGGGGTCAGGGGGGTGGGGGTGCTGAAGCTTTCTTT
CDR3: CASSWGQGGGGAEAFF

J: TRBJ2-1
D: .
V: TRBV30
DNA: TGTGCCTGGAAGGGGGGGATAAATCGCGGCACCAATGAGCAGTTCTTC
CDR3: CAWKGGINRGTNEQFF

J: TRBJ2-7
D: TRBD1
V: TRBV7-9
DNA: TGTGCCACCTCGCCCCGGGACAGCCTAAGCTACGAGCAGTACTTC
CDR3: CATSPRDSLSYEQYF

J: TRBJ1-1
D: .
V: TRBV27
DNA: TGTGCCAGCAGTTGGGGAGGTGAAGCTTTCTTT
CDR3: CASSWGGEAFF

J: TRBJ2-5
D: TRBD1
V: TRBV6-1
DNA: TGTGCCAGCAGCTCACAGGGGGCGCTGGGGGAGACCCAGTACTTC
CDR3: CASSSQGALGETQYF

J: TRBJ2-7
D: .
V: TRBV28
DNA: TGTGCCAGCGGGAGCAGCGTCGAGCAGTACTTC
CDR3: CASGSSVEQYF

J: TRBJ2-7
D: .
V: TRBV5-1
DNA: TGCGCCAGCAGCTTGTCCAGTTCCTACGAGCAGTACTTC
CDR3: CASSLSSSYEQYF

J: TRBJ2-1
D: TRBD1
V: TRBV4-1
DNA: TGCGCCAGCAGCCACAGCCGGGACAGGGCCTACAATGAGCAGTTCTTC
CDR3: CASSHSRDRAYNEQFF

J: TRBJ1-2
D: .
V: TRBV12-5
DNA: TGTGCTAGTGGTTTGGTACGTCGAGGAGGGATTGGAGCTAACTATGGCTACACCTTC
CDR3: CASGLVRRGGIGANYGYTF

J: TRBJ1-1
D: .
V: TRBV5-6
DNA: TGTGCCAGCAGCGAAGGGACATCTTCTACTGAAGCTTTCTTT
CDR3: CASSEGTSSTEAFF

J: TRBJ1-2
D: .
V: TRBV4-2
DNA: TGTGCCAGCAGCCAAGAGGGCCAGGGGTTTGGCTACACCTTC
CDR3: CASSQEGQGFGYTF

J: TRBJ1-3
D: TRBD1
V: TRBV30
DNA: TGTGCCTGGAGCCAACGGACAGGGAGAGGAAACACCATATATTTT
CDR3: CAWSQRTGRGNTIYF

J: TRBJ2-7
D: .
V: TRBV30
DNA: TGTGCCTGGAGTGAGACAGGCGTTAACTACGAGCAGTACTTC
CDR3: CAWSETGVNYEQYF

J: TRBJ2-5
D: .
V: TRBV7-8
DNA: TGTGCCAGCAGCTTAGGACAGCAAGAGACCCAGTACTTC
CDR3: CASSLGQQETQYF

J: TRBJ2-3
D: TRBD2
V: TRBV5-1
DNA: TGCGCCAGCAGCTTGGCCGGAGGGAGGGCCATAGATACGCAGTATTTT
CDR3: CASSLAGGRAIDTQYF

J: TRBJ1-6
D: .
V: TRBV4-1
DNA: TGCGCCAGCAGCCAAGGTCGACAGGCGAATTCACCCCTCCACTTT
CDR3: CASSQGRQANSPLHF

J: TRBJ1-5
D: .
V: TRBV28
DNA: TGTGCCAGCAGTCGGTCCGGGGAGGCCCACCATCAGCCCCAGCATTTT
CDR3: CASSRSGEAHHQPQHF

J: TRBJ1-2
D: TRBD1
V: TRBV28
DNA: TGTGCCAGCAGAACCGGGACAGGGACTATTCATGGCTACACCTTC
CDR3: CASRTGTGTIHGYTF

J: TRBJ2-7
D: TRBD1
V: TRBV18
DNA: TGTGCCAGCTCACCAGGACAGGGTCCGATAAACGGCGAGCAGTACTTC
CDR3: CASSPGQGPINGEQYF

J: TRBJ2-1
D: TRBD1
V: TRBV19
DNA: TGTGCCAGTACGAGGACAGGGGGGGGCAATGAGCAGTTCTTC
CDR3: CASTRTGGGNEQFF

J: TRBJ2-6
D: TRBD2
V: TRBV5-4
DNA: TGTGCCAGCAGCCCGGGGGGGGAGCGAGCCTTCTCTGGGGCCAACGTCCTGACTTTC
CDR3: CASSPGGERAFSGANVLTF

J: TRBJ1-1
D: TRBD1
V: TRBV18
DNA: TGTGCCAGCTCACAGTGGACAGGGAGGTGGGACACTGAAGCTTTCTTT
CDR3: CASSQWTGRWDTEAFF

J: TRBJ2-7
D: TRBD1
V: TRBV18
DNA: TGTGCCAGCTCACCAAGCCAGGGGGCTTACGAGCAGTACTTC
CDR3: CASSPSQGAYEQYF

J: TRBJ2-5
D: TRBD2
V: TRBV30
DNA: TGTGCCTGGAGACTAGCGGGTGCGGGGACCCAGTACTTC
CDR3: CAWRLAGAGTQYF

J: TRBJ2-6
D: TRBD1
V: TRBV5-6
DNA: TGTGCCAGCAGCTTATCAGACAGGGCTGGGGCCAACGTCCTGACTTTC
CDR3: CASSLSDRAGANVLTF

J: TRBJ1-2
D: .
V: TRBV28
DNA: TGTGCCAGCAGAATCGGGTTTAGCTACACCTTC
CDR3: CASRIGFSYTF

J: TRBJ1-2
D: TRBD1
V: TRBV19
DNA: TGTGCCAGTAGACGGTCGGGACAGGGGTATGGCTACACCTTC
CDR3: CASRRSGQGYGYTF

J: TRBJ1-6
D: .
V: TRBV2
DNA: TGTGCCAGCAGTGATATGGGCTCTCCCCTCACCCTCCACTTT
CDR3: CASSDMGSPLTLHF